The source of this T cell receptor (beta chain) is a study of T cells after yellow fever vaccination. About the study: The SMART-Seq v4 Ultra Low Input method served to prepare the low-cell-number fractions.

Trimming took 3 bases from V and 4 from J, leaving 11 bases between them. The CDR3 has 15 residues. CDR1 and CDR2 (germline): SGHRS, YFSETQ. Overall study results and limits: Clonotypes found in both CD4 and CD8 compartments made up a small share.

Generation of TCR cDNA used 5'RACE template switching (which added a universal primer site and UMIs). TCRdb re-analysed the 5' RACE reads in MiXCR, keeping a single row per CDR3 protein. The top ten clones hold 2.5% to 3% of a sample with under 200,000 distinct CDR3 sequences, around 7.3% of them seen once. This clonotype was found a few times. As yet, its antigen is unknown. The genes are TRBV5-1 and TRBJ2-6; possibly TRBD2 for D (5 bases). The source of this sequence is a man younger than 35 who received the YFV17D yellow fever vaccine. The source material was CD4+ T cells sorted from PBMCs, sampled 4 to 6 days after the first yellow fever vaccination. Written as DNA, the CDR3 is TGCGCCAGCAGCTGGACTCCGGACGGGGCCAACGTCCTGACTTTC. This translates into CASSWTPDGANVLTF. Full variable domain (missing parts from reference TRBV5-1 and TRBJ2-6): KAGVTQTPRYLIKTRGQQVTLSCSPISGHRSVSWYQQTPGQGLQFLFEYFSETQRNKGNFPGRFSGRQFSNSRSEMNVSTLELGDSALYLCASSWTPDGANVLTFGAGSRLTVL.